The sequence of this T cell receptor beta chain was determined in a study of graft-versus-host responses after intestinal transplantation. On this clone: Its antigen is still unknown.

The CDR3 spans 13 residues. The germline V and J ends were trimmed by 6 bases and 4 bases, with 7 bases remaining between them. Germline CDR1 is KGHSH and CDR2 is LQKENI. This table comes from immunoSEQ multiplex PCR, and its TCRdb copy is limited to in-frame clones, with some not included. Of around 100,000 clones in the sample, about 90% were seen once. The receptor was derived from a human donor who received an intestinal transplant. The genes are TRBV18 and TRBJ1-6; D is possibly TRBD1 (5 bases). The sample in question was unstimulated CD4+ T cells sorted from spleen or lymph node cells, obtained before intestinal transplant. CDR3 sequence: CASSGGYNSPLHF. In nucleotides, the CDR3 is TGTGCCAGCTCGGGGGGATATAATTCACCCCTCCACTTT.